One and the same sample provided the 24 T cell receptor beta chains below, sequenced in a study of CD8 T cells in ankylosing spondylitis. MiXCR, run by TCRdb on the 5' RACE reads, gives a single entry per CDR3 protein. The table lists approximately 25,000 distinct CDR3 sequences, less than 20% of them singletons, with approximately 27% in the top ten. What was sequenced was blood. The origin of the receptors is a male donor with ankylosing spondylitis or in good health (not recorded which).

This chain links TRBV7-9 with TRBJ2-2; D is unclear. The V and J ends lost 1 base and 1 base respectively, with 7 bases between them. Germline V lookup: CDR1 SEHNR, CDR2 FQNEAQ (reference sequence). This CDR3 has 15 amino acids. This CDR3 reads CASSLGWQNTGELFF. CDR3 DNA: TGTGCCAGCAGCTTAGGATGGCAGAACACCGGGGAGCTGTTTTTT.

At least ten counts were recorded for this clonotype. J is TRBJ2-7 and V is TRBV15, with D unresolved. The germline V and J ends were trimmed by 1 base and 3 bases, with 7 bases remaining between them. CDR3 length: 13 amino acids. Germline-derived CDR1 and CDR2 are LNHNV and YYDKDF (reference sequence). The CDR3 sequence is CATSRVVGYEQYF. The CDR3, as DNA: TGTGCCACCAGCAGAGTAGTGGGCTACGAGCAGTACTTC.

This clonotype was seen ten or more times. The CDR3 coding sequence is TGCAGCGCCGTGGACCCTATTCTCCAAAACACTGAAGCTTTCTTT. Protein product: CSAVDPILQNTEAFF. The rearrangement uses TRBV29-1 and TRBJ1-1; D remains ambiguous. The germline CDR1 and CDR2 sequences are SQVTM and ANQGSEA. V was shortened by 7 bases and J by 2 bases, with 20 bases between the two germline ends. This CDR3 is 15 amino acids long.

Many counts were recorded for this clonotype. The V call is TRBV5-1, the J call TRBJ2-2; D is unclear. The germline gives CDR1 SGHRS, CDR2 YFSETQ. The CDR3 has 13 residues. Trimming took 3 bases from V and 5 from J, leaving 8 bases between them. The CDR3 DNA reads as TGCGCCAGCAGCTGGATGGGGACCGGGGAGCTGTTTTTT. The encoded protein is CASSWMGTGELFF.

This clonotype came up a few times. The J gene is TRBJ1-1, the V gene TRBV12-3 or TRBV12-4, with D possibly being TRBD1 (6 bases). V shed 8 bases and J shed 1 base, with 8 bases lying between them. The CDR3 contains 12 residues. CDR3 DNA sequence: TGTGCCAGCGAAGGGGGGAACACTGAAGCTTTCTTT. Translation gives CASEGGNTEAFF.

The chain employs TRBV29-1 and TRBJ1-1; D is uncertain. This CDR3 is 12 amino acids long. The V and J ends lost 8 bases and 4 bases respectively, with 14 bases between them. The germline V gene encodes CDR1 SQVTM and CDR2 ANQGSEA. CDR3 in DNA: TGCAGCTGGGTCCGAGGGAGCACTGAAGCTTTCTTT. Its protein product is CSWVRGSTEAFF.

Many counts were recorded for this clonotype. V usage is TRBV4-1 and J usage is TRBJ2-5; D gene ambiguous. Trimming pared 4 bases from V and 4 bases from J, leaving 19 bases between. From germline, CDR1 is MGHRA and CDR2 YSYEKL. The CDR3 has 16 residues. In DNA, the CDR3 is TGCGCCAGCAGCCTCGGTGGGCGGCGGACCGTAGAGACCCAGTACTTC. Translation gives CASSLGGRRTVETQYF.

This clonotype was observed a few times. The genes are TRBV28 and TRBJ1-6; unclear D gene. This CDR3 region has 14 residues. Trimming left V 3 bases short and J 6 bases short, with 9 bases between. Per germline, CDR1 MDHEN and CDR2 SYDVKM. CDR3 in amino acids: CASSFQNSNSPLHF. In nucleotides, the CDR3 is TGTGCCAGCAGTTTCCAGAACAGTAATTCACCCCTCCACTTT.

The V and J genes are TRBV11-1 and TRBJ2-3; a weak D match, TRBD2 (5 bases). Trimming cost V 4 bases and J 0 bases, with 14 bases left between them. This CDR3 spans 16 amino acids. CDR1 and CDR2 from the germline V gene are SGHAT and FQDESV (reference sequence). CDR3 sequence (DNA): TGTGCCAGCAGCTCAACGACGGGGTCGAGCACAGATACGCAGTATTTT. Residues: CASSSTTGSSTDTQYF.

This clonotype came up many times. The rearrangement links TRBV12-3 or TRBV12-4 to TRBJ2-1; TRBD1 matches 8 bases. CDR3 length: 16 residues. V was pared by 6 bases and J by 4 bases, with 11 bases of the junction left unmatched. The CDR3 sequence is CASSSSGGLNYNEQFF. The CDR3 DNA follows: TGTGCCAGCAGCTCCTCAGGGGGCCTAAATTACAATGAGCAGTTCTTC.

This chain uses TRBV20-1 with TRBJ2-2; 10 positions agree with TRBD1. The length of the CDR3 is 15 residues. V lost 3 bases and J lost 7; bases outside the gene matches: 8. Germline V gene data show CDR1 as DFQATT and CDR2 as SNEGSKA (reference sequence). The chain's CDR3 is CSASPRDRGSGELFF. CDR3 in DNA: TGCAGTGCTAGTCCCCGGGACAGGGGCAGCGGGGAGCTGTTTTTT.

The sample holds many counts of this clonotype. The chain couples TRBV7-3 to TRBJ2-2; D unresolved. V gave up 5 bases and J gave up 4 bases, with 8 bases separating them. CDR3 size: 13 residues. Germline V gene lookup returns CDR1 SGHTA and CDR2 FQGTGA. The CDR3 here is CASSAEPTGELFF. DNA for the CDR3: TGTGCCAGCAGCGCCGAACCCACCGGGGAGCTGTTTTTT.

This clonotype was seen repeatedly, ten times or more. The chain recombines TRBV25-1 with TRBJ1-2; D unresolved. CDR1 is MGHDK and CDR2 is SYGVNS in the germline V gene. CDR3 length equals 12 residues. Trimming took 4 bases from V and 5 from J, leaving 8 bases between them. The CDR3 nucleotides read TGTGCCAGCAGTGTGCCAGATTATGGCTACACCTTC. It yields the protein CASSVPDYGYTF.

The chain is built from TRBV4-3 and TRBJ2-7, with a possible D match to TRBD1 (5 bases). This CDR3 spans 15 amino acids. The ends were cut back, 3 bases at V and 0 bases at J, with 12 bases in the middle. The germline V gene encodes CDR1 LGHNA and CDR2 YSLEER. The CDR3 loop reads CASSQVPDSSYEQYF. The CDR3 DNA reads as TGCGCCAGCAGCCAGGTACCTGACAGCTCCTACGAGCAGTACTTC.

The chain recombines TRBV27 with TRBJ2-5; D gene unclear. This CDR3 is built from 13 residues. Germline V gene sequence: CDR1 MNHEY, CDR2 SMNVEV (reference sequence). V was pared by 4 bases and J by 2 bases, with 8 bases between. CDR3 sequence (DNA): TGTGCCAGCAGTTCGTTGGGGCAAGAGACCCAGTACTTC. This sequence encodes CASSSLGQETQYF.

The genes are TRBV4-3 and TRBJ2-1, with D perhaps TRBD1 (5 bases). The germline gives CDR1 LGHNA, CDR2 YSLEER. The germline V and J ends were trimmed by 1 base and 7 bases, with 11 bases remaining between them. The CDR3 length is 14 residues. The CDR3 sequence is CASSQVQGLNEQFF. The CDR3 DNA reads TGCGCCAGCAGCCAAGTTCAGGGCCTAAATGAGCAGTTCTTC.

J is TRBJ2-1 and V is TRBV7-3; no clear D. V lost 2 bases and J lost 5, with 10 bases in between. Germline CDR1 is SGHTA and CDR2 is FQGTGA. The CDR3 contains 14 residues. The CDR3 DNA is TGTGCCAGCAGCTTAGGGCCCCCCGACAATGAGCAGTTCTTC. It translates to CASSLGPPDNEQFF. Drawing the rest from reference TRBV7-3 and TRBJ2-1, the complete variable domain is GAGVSQTPSNKVTEKGKYVELRCDPISGHTALYWYRQSLGQGPEFLIYFQGTGAADDSGLPNDRFFAVRPEGSVSTLKIQRTERGDSAVYLCASSLGPPDNEQFFGPGTRLTVL.

The genes are TRBV7-3 and TRBJ2-2; D uncertain. Between the trimmed V and J ends, which lost 0 bases and 5 bases, there was a span of 13 bases. The CDR3 totals 16 residues. Germline loops: CDR1 SGHTA, CDR2 FQGTGA. In nucleotides, the CDR3 is TGTGCCAGCAGCTTAACAGGGTCGATTGGGACCGGGGAGCTGTTTTTT. It is translated as CASSLTGSIGTGELFF.

The rearrangement joins TRBV25-1 to TRBJ1-1, with D unclear. The V end was cut by 1 base, the J end by 1 base, with 7 bases between. The CDR3 runs 14 residues. Germline V gives CDR1 MGHDK, CDR2 SYGVNS. The CDR3 bases are TGTGCCAGCAGTGAATTTGGGGAGAACACTGAAGCTTTCTTT. Protein: CASSEFGENTEAFF.

This clonotype was observed at least ten times. V gene TRBV5-1 combines with J gene TRBJ2-2; the D gene is possibly TRBD2 (6 bases). The CDR3 is 15 amino acids. V lost 4 bases, J lost 3 bases, and 13 bases lay in between. CDR1 is SGHRS and CDR2 is YFSETQ in the germline V gene. As DNA, the CDR3 is TGCGCCAGCAGCAGATCCGGGAGTTACACCGGGGAGCTGTTTTTT. Its protein is CASSRSGSYTGELFF.

The chain combines TRBV12-3 or TRBV12-4 with TRBJ2-7, with a tentative D call TRBD1 (6 bases). Trimming took 2 bases from V and 5 from J, leaving 10 bases between them. The CDR3 runs to 13 residues. The CDR3 loop is CASSLTGNHEQYF. CDR3 DNA sequence: TGTGCCAGCAGTTTAACAGGGAATCACGAGCAGTACTTC.

This clonotype came up many times. The chain carries TRBV7-9 and TRBJ1-1, with no clear D. The CDR3 length is 15 residues. Trimming stripped 5 bases from V and 1 base from J, with 14 bases between. In germline, CDR1 is SEHNR, CDR2 FQNEAQ (reference sequence). The CDR3 reads CASSPSWAENTEAFF. CDR3 sequence (DNA): TGTGCCAGCAGCCCCTCGTGGGCAGAGAACACTGAAGCTTTCTTT.

The gene calls are TRBV7-9 and TRBJ1-4, with a possible D match to TRBD1 (6 bases). Germline lookup yields CDR1 SEHNR and CDR2 FQNEAQ (reference sequence). V was pared by 6 bases and J by 7 bases, with 15 bases between. CDR3 length equals 14 residues. In nucleotides, the CDR3 is TGTGCCAGCAGTCACAGGGTTGAAGTTGAAAAACTGTTTTTT. Protein: CASSHRVEVEKLFF.

This clonotype was detected ten times or more. The chain recombines TRBV20-1 with TRBJ2-2; maybe TRBD1 (5 bases). This CDR3 spans 14 amino acids. V lost 1 base to trimming and J lost 3 bases, with 9 bases between them. Per germline, CDR1 DFQATT and CDR2 SNEGSKA (reference sequence). The CDR3 DNA reads TGCAGTGCTAGAGCCGAAGGGGACACCGGGGAGCTGTTTTTT. Its translation: CSARAEGDTGELFF.